These T cell receptor beta chains were read from a single sample in a study of shared T cell receptors in the human thymus. Sequencing was performed with immunoSEQ multiplex PCR; in TCRdb, only in-frame clones are kept and a portion is missing. The table shows hundreds of thousands of clones, with about 90% occurring only once. The same data also went into a second study, on human thymus T cells.

Material for sequencing was thymocytes. The source of these receptors is a boy under two years old with a congenital heart defect. CDR3s include the opening cysteine and the closing phenylalanine or tryptophan. D genes are given only for firm matches. Some rows have no size entry. The others give once, few or many, or a class for an expanded clone.

J: TRBJ1-5
size: -
D: TRBD1
V: TRBV27
CDR3: CASSDRGVNSNQPQHF
DNA: TGTGCCAGCAGTGACAGGGGCGTGAATAGCAATCAGCCCCAGCATTTT

J: TRBJ2-7
size: -
D: TRBD2
V: TRBV10-2
CDR3: CASSPFNRTSGRAYEQYF
DNA: TGCGCCAGCAGTCCATTCAACCGTACTAGCGGGAGGGCCTACGAGCAGTACTTC

J: TRBJ2-2
size: -
D: TRBD2
V: TRBV4-2
CDR3: CASSQGGLAANTGELFF
DNA: TGTGCCAGCAGCCAGGGGGGACTAGCGGCGAACACCGGGGAGCTGTTTTTT

J: TRBJ1-2
size: -
D: TRBD1
V: TRBV5-1
CDR3: CASKGQGKYGYTF
DNA: TGCGCCAGCAAAGGACAGGGAAAATATGGCTACACCTTC

J: TRBJ1-1
size: once
D: -
V: TRBV27
CDR3: CASSLKVDGKAFF
DNA: TGTGCCAGCAGTTTAAAGGTCGACGGGAAAGCTTTCTTT

J: TRBJ1-1
size: -
D: TRBD1
V: TRBV18
CDR3: CASSPGTGGRNTEAFF
DNA: TGTGCCAGCTCACCGGGGACAGGGGGCAGGAACACTGAAGCTTTCTTT

J: TRBJ1-3
size: -
D: -
V: TRBV30
CDR3: CAWRGKGDSGNTIYF
DNA: TGTGCCTGGAGGGGAAAAGGGGACTCTGGAAACACCATATATTTT

J: TRBJ2-3
size: -
D: TRBD2
V: TRBV5-1
CDR3: CASSLSVLAGCTDTQYF
DNA: TGCGCCAGCAGCTTGAGCGTTTTAGCGGGGTGCACAGATACGCAGTATTTT

J: TRBJ2-1
size: -
D: -
V: TRBV20-1
CDR3: CSASRDNEQFF
DNA: TGCAGTGCTAGTCGGGACAATGAGCAGTTCTTC

J: TRBJ2-1
size: -
D: -
V: TRBV7-6
CDR3: CASSLEGVRSYNEQFF
DNA: TGTGCCAGCAGCTTAGAGGGGGTCAGATCCTACAATGAGCAGTTCTTC

J: TRBJ2-3
size: once
D: -
V: TRBV25-1
CDR3: CASRSGQNTQYF
DNA: TGTGCCAGCAGATCCGGACAGAATACGCAGTATTTT

J: TRBJ2-7
size: -
D: -
V: TRBV28
CDR3: CASSYDASPASSRDEQYF
DNA: TGTGCCAGCAGTTACGATGCTAGTCCGGCCTCTAGCCGGGACGAGCAGTACTTC

J: TRBJ1-1
size: -
D: TRBD1
V: TRBV6-5
CDR3: CASSTGTGGAFF
DNA: TGTGCCAGCAGTACAGGGACAGGCGGAGCTTTCTTT

J: TRBJ1-2
size: -
D: TRBD1
V: TRBV28
CDR3: CASSHQGGNYGYTF
DNA: TGTGCCAGCAGTCATCAGGGGGGAAACTATGGCTACACCTTC

J: TRBJ2-7
size: -
D: TRBD1
V: TRBV25-1
CDR3: CASSKPDRESFDEQYF
DNA: TGTGCCAGCAGTAAACCGGACAGGGAAAGTTTCGACGAGCAGTACTTC

J: TRBJ1-1
size: -
D: -
V: TRBV11-2
CDR3: CASSLDRLFGPRGGETEAFF
DNA: TGTGCCAGCAGCTTAGATCGGCTTTTTGGTCCTAGAGGAGGGGAAACTGAAGCTTTCTTT

J: TRBJ1-6
size: -
D: -
V: TRBV9
CDR3: CASSAYRESSYNSPLHF
DNA: TGTGCCAGCAGCGCATACAGGGAAAGCTCCTATAATTCACCCCTCCACTTT

J: TRBJ2-1
size: -
D: -
V: TRBV5-1
CDR3: CASGSLAYNEQFF
DNA: TGCGCCAGCGGGAGTTTAGCCTACAATGAGCAGTTCTTC

J: TRBJ2-2
size: -
D: -
V: TRBV28
CDR3: CASRSSLGTGELFF
DNA: TGTGCCAGCAGATCTAGCTTGGGCACCGGGGAGCTGTTTTTT

J: TRBJ2-7
size: -
D: TRBD2
V: TRBV18
CDR3: CASSPRAGNEQYF
DNA: TGTGCCAGCTCACCTCGAGCGGGGAACGAGCAGTACTTC

J: TRBJ1-2
size: -
D: -
V: TRBV5-5
CDR3: CASSTPTVDGYTF
DNA: TGTGCCAGCAGCACCCCGACAGTGGATGGCTACACCTTC

J: TRBJ1-4
size: few
D: -
V: TRBV6-5
CDR3: CASSYPPYAEKLFF
DNA: TGTGCCAGCAGTTACCCGCCCTACGCGGAAAAACTGTTTTTT

J: TRBJ2-1
size: -
D: TRBD2
V: TRBV7-2
CDR3: CASIGGRAYNEQFF
DNA: TGTGCCAGCATCGGCGGGAGGGCATACAATGAGCAGTTCTTC

J: TRBJ1-4
size: -
D: TRBD1
V: TRBV7-9
CDR3: CASSIRDRGQGGEKLFF
DNA: TGTGCCAGCAGCATCCGGGACAGGGGGCAGGGCGGTGAAAAACTGTTTTTT

J: TRBJ2-7
size: -
D: -
V: TRBV25-1
CDR3: CASSHGRDSHYEQYF
DNA: TGTGCCAGCAGTCATGGCCGGGACTCCCACTACGAGCAGTACTTC

J: TRBJ2-3
size: -
D: TRBD2
V: TRBV4-3
CDR3: CASSQGPLGPSGRAVGDTQYF
DNA: TGCGCCAGCAGCCAAGGGCCGCTTGGCCCTAGCGGGAGGGCCGTCGGAGATACGCAGTATTTT

J: TRBJ1-2
size: -
D: -
V: TRBV4-3
CDR3: CASSQDSGRVAPHTSYGYTF
DNA: TGCGCCAGCAGCCAAGATAGTGGCCGCGTAGCCCCGCATACCTCCTATGGTTACACCTTC

J: TRBJ2-7
size: few
D: -
V: TRBV25-1
CDR3: CASSGRVPYEQYF
DNA: TGTGCCAGCAGTGGCAGGGTCCCCTACGAGCAGTACTTC

J: TRBJ2-1
size: -
D: TRBD2
V: TRBV9
CDR3: CASSAGGDLCNEQFF
DNA: TGTGCCAGCAGCGCGGGAGGCGACCTTTGCAATGAGCAGTTCTTC

J: TRBJ2-5
size: -
D: TRBD1
V: TRBV4-1
CDR3: CASSQDRTSEETQYF
DNA: TGCGCCAGCAGCCAGGACAGGACTTCGGAAGAGACCCAGTACTTC

J: TRBJ2-5
size: -
D: TRBD2
V: TRBV9
CDR3: CASSVGTSGYQETQYF
DNA: TGTGCCAGCAGCGTAGGGACTAGCGGGTACCAAGAGACCCAGTACTTC

J: TRBJ2-1
size: -
D: TRBD2
V: TRBV7-2
CDR3: CASSPGLAGNEQFF
DNA: TGTGCCAGCAGCCCGGGACTAGCGGGAAATGAGCAGTTCTTC

J: TRBJ1-6
size: -
D: TRBD1
V: TRBV5-1
CDR3: CASSAGQGGSPLHF
DNA: TGCGCCAGCAGCGCGGGACAGGGGGGTTCACCCCTCCACTTT

J: TRBJ1-2
size: few
D: TRBD1
V: TRBV11-2
CDR3: CASSLHAGGKVGYTF
DNA: TGTGCCAGCAGCCTCCACGCAGGGGGAAAGGTTGGCTACACCTTC

J: TRBJ1-4
size: -
D: TRBD1
V: TRBV28
CDR3: CASSPPNRGRDMSTNEKLFF
DNA: TGTGCCAGCAGTCCACCTAACAGGGGTCGGGATATGTCAACTAATGAAAAACTGTTTTTT

J: TRBJ2-7
size: once
D: -
V: TRBV7-9
CDR3: CASSSTVLIPYEQYF
DNA: TGTGCCAGCAGCTCGACAGTCCTTATACCTTACGAGCAGTACTTC

J: TRBJ1-5
size: -
D: TRBD1
V: TRBV4-2
CDR3: CASSQDEGQFGSNQPQHF
DNA: TGTGCCAGCAGCCAAGATGAGGGACAGTTTGGTAGCAATCAGCCCCAGCATTTT

J: TRBJ2-2
size: -
D: -
V: TRBV4-3
CDR3: CASSQVGTGELFF
DNA: TGCGCCAGCAGCCAAGTCGGCACCGGGGAGCTGTTTTTT

J: TRBJ2-3
size: -
D: TRBD1
V: TRBV11-2
CDR3: CASSLHRGQADTDTQYF
DNA: TGTGCCAGCAGCTTACACCGGGGACAGGCGGACACAGATACGCAGTATTTT

J: TRBJ2-1
size: -
D: TRBD2
V: TRBV6-5
CDR3: CASSYRGTTNNEQFF
DNA: TGTGCCAGCAGTTATAGAGGGACTACAAACAATGAGCAGTTCTTC

J: TRBJ1-1
size: -
D: -
V: TRBV11-1
CDR3: CASSPTGRNTEAFF
DNA: TGTGCCAGCAGCCCCACAGGGAGGAACACTGAAGCTTTCTTT

J: TRBJ1-3
size: -
D: -
V: TRBV5-1
CDR3: CASSPTGGPGNTIYF
DNA: TGCGCCAGCAGCCCGACCGGGGGGCCTGGAAACACCATATATTTT

J: TRBJ2-7
size: -
D: -
V: TRBV27
CDR3: CASSFRRAHPSYEQYF
DNA: TGTGCCAGCAGTTTCCGCAGGGCTCATCCCTCCTACGAGCAGTACTTC

J: TRBJ1-1
size: -
D: -
V: TRBV7-3
CDR3: CASSRQMNTEAFF
DNA: TGTGCCAGCAGCCGACAAATGAACACTGAAGCTTTCTTT

J: TRBJ2-1
size: -
D: TRBD2
V: TRBV28
CDR3: CASRPHPGLGGNEQFF
DNA: TGTGCCAGCAGGCCACACCCCGGACTAGGTGGAAATGAGCAGTTCTTC

J: TRBJ2-7
size: -
D: -
V: TRBV20-1
CDR3: CSALASYEQYF
DNA: TGCAGTGCTCTAGCCAGCTACGAGCAGTACTTC

J: TRBJ1-6
size: -
D: TRBD1
V: TRBV19
CDR3: CASSARGTETQLMSPLHF
DNA: TGTGCCAGTAGTGCCAGGGGGACAGAAACCCAGCTTATGTCACCCCTCCACTTT

J: TRBJ2-1
size: -
D: -
V: TRBV4-1
CDR3: CASSQADNEQFF
DNA: TGCGCCAGCAGCCAAGCAGACAATGAGCAGTTCTTC

J: TRBJ1-4
size: -
D: -
V: TRBV12-5
CDR3: CASGTASEGPDEKLFF
DNA: TGTGCTAGTGGTACAGCCAGTGAGGGCCCGGATGAAAAACTGTTTTTT

J: TRBJ1-2
size: -
D: TRBD1
V: TRBV11-3
CDR3: CASSLAPRTGLYTNGYTF
DNA: TGTGCCAGCAGCTTAGCCCCTCGGACAGGGCTCTATACTAATGGCTACACCTTC

J: TRBJ2-7
size: -
D: TRBD1
V: TRBV13
CDR3: CASSSSTGQGYEQYF
DNA: TGTGCCAGCAGCTCTAGTACGGGACAGGGGTACGAGCAGTACTTC

J: TRBJ2-7
size: -
D: TRBD1
V: TRBV19
CDR3: CASSIVRTGGFYEQYF
DNA: TGTGCCAGTAGTATAGTCAGGACAGGGGGCTTCTACGAGCAGTACTTC

J: TRBJ1-1
size: -
D: -
V: TRBV2
CDR3: CASSDQGEAFF
DNA: TGTGCCAGCAGTGACCAGGGTGAAGCTTTCTTT

J: TRBJ1-1
size: -
D: TRBD1
V: TRBV5-1
CDR3: CASSLPQGQGGGTEAFF
DNA: TGCGCCAGCAGCTTGCCCCAAGGACAGGGTGGAGGGACTGAAGCTTTCTTT

J: TRBJ2-1
size: -
D: -
V: TRBV19
CDR3: CASSIRGHKGHEQFF
DNA: TGTGCCAGTAGTATCAGGGGACATAAAGGCCATGAGCAGTTCTTC